Listed here are 3 T cell receptor beta chains from one sample, sequenced in a study of T cells in Graves' hyperthyroidism and ophthalmopathy. It was RNA transcripts that yielded the amplified TCR beta CDR3 regions. HTBI primers were employed in a first-round RT-PCR of the TCR CDR3. TCRdb analysed the multiplex PCR reads with MiXCR anew, one entry per CDR3 protein. The table records approximately 600,000 distinct CDR3 sequences, about 15% of them present only once. Source material: blood. Every receptor here comes from a woman between 40 and 55 years old with Graves' ophthalmopathy.

This clonotype came up many times. This chain links TRBV19 with TRBJ1-5; D gene unclear. Looked up from germline, CDR1 is LNHDA and CDR2 is SQIVND (reference sequence). Between the trimmed V and J ends, which lost 3 bases and 7 bases, there was a span of 10 bases. The CDR3 is made up of 13 amino acids. The CDR3 coding sequence is TGTGCCAGTAGTATTTCTCTTTACCAGCCCCAGCATTTT. It codes for CASSISLYQPQHF.

This clonotype was found many times. This sequence joins TRBV12-3 or TRBV12-4 and TRBJ2-3; 7 bases fit TRBD2. CDR3 size: 13 residues. V lost 3 bases, J lost 6 bases, and 3 bases stayed unmatched. The chain's CDR3 is CASSFGGVDTQYF. CDR3 DNA sequence: TGTGCCAGCAGTTTTGGGGGGGTGGATACGCAGTATTTT.

With respect to this clonotype: The conserved final phenylalanine or tryptophan is absent from the CDR3, which likely points to a read error. No DNA is shown, since the ends of the CDR3 on it are uncertain; the CDR3 is the one TCRdb lists. The J gene is TRBJ2-7, the V gene TRBV5-4; the table assigns TRBD2, which was not confirmed against the DNA. CDR1 and CDR2 (germline): SGHNT, YYREEE (reference sequence). Inclusive of both ends, the CDR3 amounts to 12 amino acids. CDR3 region: CASSLDGAGERL.